Each of the 17 T cell receptor beta chains below was sequenced from the same sample in a study of T cell clusters in autoimmune cytopenias. TRB rearrangements were amplified by touch-down multiplex PCR with mixed TRB-A/B primers. Each CDR3 protein gets one entry in TCRdb, which reprocessed the multiplex PCR reads and gives no DNA. This table holds about 510 distinct CDR3 sequences. Each sample's input was around 250 ng genomic DNA, roughly 38,000 genome equivalents. These data were likewise used in another study, on T cell repertoires in aging, cancer and after chemotherapy.

Sequenced material: peripheral blood. The source of these receptors is a human donor in good health.

This clonotype ranks as medium-sized in terms of frequency. The V and J genes are TRBV24-1 and TRBJ2-7; the TRBD1 assignment by TCRdb is unverifiable without DNA. The CDR3 spans 15 residues. Germline V lookup: CDR1 KGHDR, CDR2 SFDVKD. CDR3 loop: CATSDSGTGLGEQYF.

This clonotype ranks as medium-sized in terms of frequency. The rearrangement links TRBV11-3 to TRBJ2-7; there is no DNA to check the TCRdb D call of TRBD1. This CDR3 has 12 amino acids. Germline-derived CDR1 and CDR2 are SGHNT and YENEEA. The CDR3 is CASSPDRYEQYF.

In terms of frequency, this clonotype is medium-sized. This chain's CDR3 is CASTKGWGQPQHF. V is TRBV21-1 and J is TRBJ1-5; no DNA is available, so the TRBD1 call from TCRdb remains unchecked. TRBV21-1 represents a pseudogene. The CDR3 is made up of 13 amino acids.

This clonotype shows up as medium-sized by frequency. Here the CDR3 reads CASSMSRGRETQYF. The chain uses TRBV19 and TRBJ2-5; there is no DNA to check the TCRdb D call of TRBD1. Germline V CDR1 and CDR2: LNHDA, SQIVND (reference sequence). The CDR3 runs 14 residues.

The chain uses TRBV2 and TRBJ2-3. Germline CDR1 and CDR2: SNHLY and FYNNEI. CDR3 length equals 12 residues. The CDR3 is CASSTSTDTQYF.

Judged by frequency, this clonotype is large (0.1 to 1%). The genes are TRBV11-1 and TRBJ1-1; the TRBD1 assignment by TCRdb is unverifiable without DNA. The CDR3 contains 14 residues. The germline V gene encodes CDR1 SGHAT and CDR2 FQDESV (reference sequence). CDR3 in amino acids: CASSFPGSTTEAFF.

This clonotype is deemed large by its frequency. The chain carries TRBV5-6 and TRBJ1-1. Per the germline V gene, CDR1 is SGHDT and CDR2 is YYEEEE. CDR3 length: 11 residues. The CDR3 region is CASSISTEAFF.

Its frequency marks this clonotype as large. The V and J genes are TRBV7-2 and TRBJ2-3; TCRdb calls TRBD2, which cannot be checked without DNA. CDR1 SGHTA and CDR2 FQGNSA come from the germline V gene. This CDR3 region has 15 residues. CDR3 protein: CASSLAGGPTDTQYF. The full variable domain, with the rest looked up from reference TRBV7-2 and TRBJ2-3, is GAGVSQSPSNKVTEKGKDVELRCDPISGHTALYWYRQSLGQGLEFLIYFQGNSAPDKSGLPSDRFSAERTGGSVSTLTIQRTQQEDSAVYLCASSLAGGPTDTQYFGPGTRLTVL.

Measured by frequency, this clonotype is large. This chain connects TRBV6-5 to TRBJ1-2. The CDR3 covers 13 residues. Germline lookup yields CDR1 MNHEY and CDR2 SVGAGI. CDR3 region: CASSYSAGYGYTF.

This clonotype ranks as medium-sized in terms of frequency. The CDR3 reads CSALRADTQYF. The chain links TRBV20-1 to TRBJ2-3; TCRdb's D call of TRBD1 is untestable without DNA. Germline V CDR1 and CDR2: DFQATT, SNEGSKA (reference sequence). This CDR3 is built from 11 residues.

This clonotype counts as large by frequency. The chain uses TRBV6-2 or TRBV6-3 and TRBJ2-7; the D call of TRBD2 rests on TCRdb alone, since no DNA is present to check it. Germline V gene lookup returns CDR1 MNHEY and CDR2 SVGEGT. There are 14 residues in the CDR3. This CDR3 is CASVGLLSGYEQYF.

This chain connects TRBV4-3 to TRBJ1-2; TCRdb proposes TRBD1, but this gene call is untestable without DNA. The germline V gene has CDR1 LGHNA and CDR2 YSLEER. CDR3 length: 16 amino acids. The CDR3: CASSQDAGQFNYGYTF.

This clonotype shows up as large (0.1 to 1%) by frequency. The rearrangement joins TRBV19 to TRBJ2-4. The CDR3 is 12 residues long. The germline gives CDR1 LNHDA, CDR2 SQIVND (reference sequence). CDR3 in amino acids: CASTAESNIQYF.

The chain joins TRBV5-1 to TRBJ1-1; lacking DNA, the TRBD1 call made by TCRdb goes unchecked. This CDR3 comprises 16 residues. Germline CDR1 SGHRS, CDR2 YFSETQ. The CDR3 here is CASSPRTGTENTEAFF.

The chain carries TRBV12-3 or TRBV12-4 and TRBJ2-3; no DNA is available, so the TRBD1 call from TCRdb remains unchecked. The CDR3 has 14 amino acids. The CDR3 loop is CASTSTGQGDTQYF.

This clonotype is classed as large (0.1 to 1%) by frequency. This sequence joins TRBV10-3 and TRBJ1-1. Germline CDR1 ENHRY, CDR2 SYGVKD. The CDR3 covers 13 residues. The CDR3 sequence: CAISVPGLTEAFF.

In terms of frequency, this clonotype is large. The chain has TRBV10-3 and TRBJ2-1. CDR3 length: 15 amino acids. Germline V gene data show CDR1 as ENHRY and CDR2 as SYGVKD. CDR3 residues: CAISEWGSSYNEQFF.